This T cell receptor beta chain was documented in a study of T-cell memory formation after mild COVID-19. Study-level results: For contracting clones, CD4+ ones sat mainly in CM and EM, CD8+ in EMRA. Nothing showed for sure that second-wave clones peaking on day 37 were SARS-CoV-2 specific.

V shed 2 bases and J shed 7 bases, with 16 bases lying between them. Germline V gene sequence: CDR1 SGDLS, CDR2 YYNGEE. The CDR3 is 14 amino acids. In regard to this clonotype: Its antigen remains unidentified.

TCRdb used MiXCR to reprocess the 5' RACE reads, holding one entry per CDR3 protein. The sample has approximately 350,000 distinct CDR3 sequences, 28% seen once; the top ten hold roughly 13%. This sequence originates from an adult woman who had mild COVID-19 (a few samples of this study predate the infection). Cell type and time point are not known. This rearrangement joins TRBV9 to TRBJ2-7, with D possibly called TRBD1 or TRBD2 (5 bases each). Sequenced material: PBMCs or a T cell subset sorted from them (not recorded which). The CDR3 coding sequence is TGTGCCAGCAGCGTGTTGGACGGGGCGAAGGAGCAGTACTTC. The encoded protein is CASSVLDGAKEQYF.